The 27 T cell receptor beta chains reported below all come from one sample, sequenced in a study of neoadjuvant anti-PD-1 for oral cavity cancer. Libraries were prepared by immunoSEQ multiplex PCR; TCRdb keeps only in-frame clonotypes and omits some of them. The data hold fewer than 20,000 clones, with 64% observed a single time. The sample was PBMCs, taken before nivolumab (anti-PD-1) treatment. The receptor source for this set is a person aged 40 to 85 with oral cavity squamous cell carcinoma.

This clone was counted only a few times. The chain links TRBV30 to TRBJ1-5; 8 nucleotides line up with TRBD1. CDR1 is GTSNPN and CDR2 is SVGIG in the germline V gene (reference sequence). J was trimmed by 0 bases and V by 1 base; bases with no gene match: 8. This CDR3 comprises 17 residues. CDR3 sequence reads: CAWSDRDRLFSNQPQHF. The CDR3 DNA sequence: TGTGCCTGGAGTGACCGGGACAGGCTTTTTAGCAATCAGCCCCAGCATTTT.

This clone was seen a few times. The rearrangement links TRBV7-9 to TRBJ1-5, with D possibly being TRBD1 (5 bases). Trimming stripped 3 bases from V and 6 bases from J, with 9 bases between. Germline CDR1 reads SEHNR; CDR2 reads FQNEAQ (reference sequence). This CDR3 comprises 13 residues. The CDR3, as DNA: TGTGCCAGCAGCTTTGGGGGGGGTCAGCCCCAGCATTTT. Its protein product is CASSFGGGQPQHF.

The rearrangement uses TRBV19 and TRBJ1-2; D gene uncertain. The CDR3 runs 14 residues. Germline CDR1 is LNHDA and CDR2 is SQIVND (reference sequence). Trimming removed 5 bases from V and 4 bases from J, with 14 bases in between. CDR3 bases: TGTGCCAGTAGTGACCGGGCGGAGAGCTATGGCTACACCTTC. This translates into CASSDRAESYGYTF.

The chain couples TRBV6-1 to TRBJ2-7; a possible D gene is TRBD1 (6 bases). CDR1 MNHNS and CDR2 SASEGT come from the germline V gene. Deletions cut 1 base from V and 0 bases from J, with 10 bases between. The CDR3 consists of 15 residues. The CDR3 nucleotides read TGTGCCAGCAGTGAAGGGGGGACATACTCCTACGAGCAGTACTTC. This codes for CASSEGGTYSYEQYF.

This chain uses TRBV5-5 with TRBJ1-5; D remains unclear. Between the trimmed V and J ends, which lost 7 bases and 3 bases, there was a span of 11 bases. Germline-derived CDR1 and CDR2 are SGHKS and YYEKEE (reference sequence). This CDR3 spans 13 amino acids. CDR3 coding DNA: TGTGCCAGCGGGTCCAGTTACAATCAGCCCCAGCATTTT. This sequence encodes CASGSSYNQPQHF.

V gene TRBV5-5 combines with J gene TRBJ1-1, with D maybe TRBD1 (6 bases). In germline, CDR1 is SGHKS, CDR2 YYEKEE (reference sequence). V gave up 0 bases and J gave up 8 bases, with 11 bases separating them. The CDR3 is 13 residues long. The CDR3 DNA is TGTGCCAGCAGCTTGGTAGGGGGGCTGGAAGCTTTCTTT. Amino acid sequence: CASSLVGGLEAFF.

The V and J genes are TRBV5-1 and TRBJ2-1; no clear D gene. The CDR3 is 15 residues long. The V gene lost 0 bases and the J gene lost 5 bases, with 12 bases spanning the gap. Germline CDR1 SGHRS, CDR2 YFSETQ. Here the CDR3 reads CASSLASTNHNEQFF. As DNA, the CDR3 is TGCGCCAGCAGCTTGGCTAGTACCAACCACAATGAGCAGTTCTTC.

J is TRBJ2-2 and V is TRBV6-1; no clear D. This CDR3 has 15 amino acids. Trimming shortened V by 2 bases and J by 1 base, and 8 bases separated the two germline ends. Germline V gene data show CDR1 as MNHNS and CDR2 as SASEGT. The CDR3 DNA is TGTGCCAGCAGTGAACTGGACGGGAACACCGGGGAGCTGTTTTTT. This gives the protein CASSELDGNTGELFF.

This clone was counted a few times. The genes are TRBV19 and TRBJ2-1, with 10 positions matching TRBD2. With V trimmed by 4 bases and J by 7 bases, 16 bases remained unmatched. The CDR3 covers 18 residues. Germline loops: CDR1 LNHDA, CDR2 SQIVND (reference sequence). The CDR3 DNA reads TGTGCCAGTAGTAAGGGGGGACTAGCGTACGACACGGGGAATGAGCAGTTCTTC. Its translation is CASSKGGLAYDTGNEQFF.

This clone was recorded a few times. CDR3: CASSLGAGGPNEQFF. In DNA, the CDR3 is TGTGCCAGCAGCTTGGGGGCGGGAGGGCCGAATGAGCAGTTCTTC. The chain links TRBV5-4 to TRBJ2-1, with 9 bases identical to TRBD2. Germline lookup yields CDR1 SGHNT and CDR2 YYREEE (reference sequence). With 0 bases clipped from V and 7 bases from J, the junction kept 5 bases outside the gene matches. The CDR3 is 15 amino acids. Complete variable domain (other parts from reference TRBV5-4 and TRBJ2-1): ETGVTQSPTHLIKTRGQQVTLRCSSQSGHNTVSWYQQALGQGPQFIFQYYREEENGRGNFPPRFSGLQFPNYSSELNVNALELDDSALYLCASSLGAGGPNEQFFGPGTRLTVL.

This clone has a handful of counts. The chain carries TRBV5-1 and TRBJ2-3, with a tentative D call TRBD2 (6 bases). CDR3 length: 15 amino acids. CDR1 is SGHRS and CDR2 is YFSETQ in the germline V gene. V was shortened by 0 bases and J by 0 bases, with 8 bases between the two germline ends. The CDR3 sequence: CASSLGSGSTDTQYF. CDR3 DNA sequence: TGCGCCAGCAGCTTGGGAAGCGGGAGCACAGATACGCAGTATTTT.

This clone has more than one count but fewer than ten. This CDR3 reads CASSEDRGTDTQYF. DNA for the CDR3: TGTGCCAGCAGTGAAGACAGGGGCACAGATACGCAGTATTTT. The genes are TRBV2 and TRBJ2-3; perhaps TRBD1 as D (6 bases). CDR1 is SNHLY and CDR2 is FYNNEI in the germline V gene. The CDR3 extends over 14 amino acids. V was cut by 1 base and J by 1 base, with 6 bases left in between.

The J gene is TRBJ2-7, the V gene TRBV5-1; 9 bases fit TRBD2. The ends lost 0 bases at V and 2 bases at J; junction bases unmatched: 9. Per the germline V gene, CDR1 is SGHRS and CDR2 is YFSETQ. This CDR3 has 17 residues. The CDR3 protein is CASSLALAGVTPYEQYF. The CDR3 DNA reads TGCGCCAGCAGCTTGGCCTTAGCGGGAGTTACCCCCTACGAGCAGTACTTC.

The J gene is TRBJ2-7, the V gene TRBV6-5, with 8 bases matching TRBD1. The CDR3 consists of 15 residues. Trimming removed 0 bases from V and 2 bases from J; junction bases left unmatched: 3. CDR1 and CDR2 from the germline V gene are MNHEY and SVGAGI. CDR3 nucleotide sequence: TGTGCCAGCAGTTACTCACAGGGGGGCCCCTACGAGCAGTACTTC. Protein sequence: CASSYSQGGPYEQYF.

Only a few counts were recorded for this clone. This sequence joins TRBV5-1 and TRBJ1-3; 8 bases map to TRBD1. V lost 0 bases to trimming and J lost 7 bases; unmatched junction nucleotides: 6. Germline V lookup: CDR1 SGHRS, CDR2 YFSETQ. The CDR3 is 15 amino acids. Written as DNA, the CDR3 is TGCGCCAGCAGCTTGGCCGGGACAGGTCTTAACACCATATATTTT. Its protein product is CASSLAGTGLNTIYF.

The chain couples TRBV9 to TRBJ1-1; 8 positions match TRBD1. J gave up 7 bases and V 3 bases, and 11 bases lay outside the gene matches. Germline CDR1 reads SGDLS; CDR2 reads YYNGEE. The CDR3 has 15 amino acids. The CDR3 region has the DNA TGTGCCAGCAGCGCCACCACGAGCGGGACAGGTGAAGCTTTCTTT. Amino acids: CASSATTSGTGEAFF. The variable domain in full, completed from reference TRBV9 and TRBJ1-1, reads DSGVTQTPKHLITATGQRVTLRCSPRSGDLSVYWYQQSLDQGLQFLIQYYNGEERAKGNILERFSAQQFPDLHSELNLSSLELGDSALYFCASSATTSGTGEAFFGQGTRLTVV.

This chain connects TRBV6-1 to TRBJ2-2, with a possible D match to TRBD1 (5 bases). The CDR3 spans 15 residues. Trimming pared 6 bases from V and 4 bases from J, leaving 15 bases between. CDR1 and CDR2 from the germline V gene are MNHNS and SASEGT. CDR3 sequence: CASRKILTVTGELFF. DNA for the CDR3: TGTGCCAGCAGGAAAATCCTGACAGTCACCGGGGAGCTGTTTTTT.

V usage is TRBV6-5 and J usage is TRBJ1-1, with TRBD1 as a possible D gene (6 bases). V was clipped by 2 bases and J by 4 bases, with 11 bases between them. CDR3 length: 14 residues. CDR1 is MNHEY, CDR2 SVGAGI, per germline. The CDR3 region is CASSYASRGTEAFF. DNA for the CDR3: TGTGCCAGCAGTTACGCCTCCAGGGGCACTGAAGCTTTCTTT.

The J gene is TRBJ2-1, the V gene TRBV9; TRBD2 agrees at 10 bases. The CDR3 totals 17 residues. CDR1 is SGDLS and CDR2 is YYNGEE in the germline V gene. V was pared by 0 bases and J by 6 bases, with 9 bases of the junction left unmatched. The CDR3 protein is CASSVEGRSGRRNEQFF. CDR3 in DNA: TGTGCCAGCAGCGTAGAGGGGCGTAGCGGGAGGCGCAATGAGCAGTTCTTC.

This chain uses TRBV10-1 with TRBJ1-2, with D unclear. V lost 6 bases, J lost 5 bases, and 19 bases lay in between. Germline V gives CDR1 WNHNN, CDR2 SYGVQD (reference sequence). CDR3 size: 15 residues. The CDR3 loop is CASRGIVVKLYGYTF. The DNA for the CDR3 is TGCGCCAGCAGGGGGATTGTGGTGAAACTATATGGCTACACCTTC.

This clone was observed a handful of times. The CDR3 bases are TGTGCCAGCAGTGAAGAGTTCTCCGAGCAGTACTTC. Its translation is CASSEEFSEQYF. The rearrangement links TRBV2 to TRBJ2-7; D is uncertain. V was trimmed by 1 base and J by 6 bases, leaving 7 bases between them. The CDR3 contains 12 residues. Germline CDR1 SNHLY, CDR2 FYNNEI.

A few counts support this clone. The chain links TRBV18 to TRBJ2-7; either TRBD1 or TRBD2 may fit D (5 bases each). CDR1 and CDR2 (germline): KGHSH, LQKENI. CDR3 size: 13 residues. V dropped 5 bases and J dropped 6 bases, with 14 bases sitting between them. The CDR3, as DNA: TGTGCCAGCTCAGGGACGGGCCCATCCGAGCAGTACTTC. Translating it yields CASSGTGPSEQYF. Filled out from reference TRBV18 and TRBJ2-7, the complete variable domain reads NAGVMQNPRHLVRRRGQEARLRCSPMKGHSHVYWYRQLPEEGLKFMVYLQKENIIDESGMPKERFSAEFPKEGPSILRIQQVVRGDSAAYFCASSGTGPSEQYFGPGTRLTVT.

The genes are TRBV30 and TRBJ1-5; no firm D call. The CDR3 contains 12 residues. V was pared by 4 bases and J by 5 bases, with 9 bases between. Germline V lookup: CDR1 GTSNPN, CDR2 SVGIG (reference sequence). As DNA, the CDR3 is TGTGCCTGGACCTTGGGCGATCAGCCCCAGCATTTT. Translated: CAWTLGDQPQHF.

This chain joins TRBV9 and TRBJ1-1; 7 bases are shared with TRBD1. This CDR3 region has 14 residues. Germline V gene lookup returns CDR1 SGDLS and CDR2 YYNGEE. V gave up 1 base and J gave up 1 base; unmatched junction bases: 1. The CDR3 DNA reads TGTGCCAGCAGCGTACAGGGGGGGAACACTGAAGCTTTCTTT. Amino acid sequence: CASSVQGGNTEAFF.

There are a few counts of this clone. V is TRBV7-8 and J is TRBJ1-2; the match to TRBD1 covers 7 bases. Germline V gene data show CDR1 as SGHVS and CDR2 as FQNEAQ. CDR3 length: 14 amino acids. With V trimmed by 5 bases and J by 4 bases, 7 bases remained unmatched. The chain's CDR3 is CASSPATGLYGYTF. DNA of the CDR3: TGTGCCAGCAGCCCCGCGACAGGGCTCTATGGCTACACCTTC.

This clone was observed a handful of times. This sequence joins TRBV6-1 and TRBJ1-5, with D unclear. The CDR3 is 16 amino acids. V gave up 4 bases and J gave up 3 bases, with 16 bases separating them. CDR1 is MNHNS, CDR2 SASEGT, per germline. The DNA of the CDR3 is TGTGCCAGCAGTGTAACTCAGTGGGCGTACAATCAGCCCCAGCATTTT. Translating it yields CASSVTQWAYNQPQHF.

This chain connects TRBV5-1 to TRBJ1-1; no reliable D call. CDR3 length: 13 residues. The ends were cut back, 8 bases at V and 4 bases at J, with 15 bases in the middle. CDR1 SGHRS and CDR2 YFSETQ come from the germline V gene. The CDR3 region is CASYFADGTEAFF. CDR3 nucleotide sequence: TGCGCCAGTTACTTTGCGGACGGCACTGAAGCTTTCTTT. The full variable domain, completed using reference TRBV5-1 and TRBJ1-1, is KAGVTQTPRYLIKTRGQQVTLSCSPISGHRSVSWYQQTPGQGLQFLFEYFSETQRNKGNFPGRFSGRQFSNSRSEMNVSTLELGDSALYLCASYFADGTEAFFGQGTRLTVV.